This T cell receptor beta chain derives from a study of T cells after yellow fever vaccination. Template switching with 5'RACE generated the TCR cDNA and added a universal primer site and UMIs. TCRdb re-called the 5' RACE reads through MiXCR, storing one row per CDR3 protein. Altogether 300,000 to 350,000 distinct CDR3 sequences are present, roughly 10% being singletons, with the ten largest covering about 3.3%. Note on this clonotype: Its specificity is unknown.

The ends were cut back, 5 bases at V and 5 bases at J, with 15 bases in the middle. The germline CDR1 and CDR2 sequences are MNHEY and SVGEGT. The CDR3 is made up of 14 amino acids. Study-wide points: Researchers report a weaker secondary response that nonetheless peaked faster, day 5 versus 15.

The starting material was CD4+ T cells sorted from PBMCs, obtained 45 days after the yellow fever booster vaccination. This sequence was found in a man between 18 and 29 years old who received the YFV17D yellow fever vaccine. The J gene is TRBJ2-5, the V gene TRBV6-2 or TRBV6-3; D might be TRBD1 (5 bases). The CDR3 loop is CASSNPQGSETQYF. Written as DNA, the CDR3 is TGTGCCAGCAGTAACCCCCAGGGCAGTGAGACCCAGTACTTC.